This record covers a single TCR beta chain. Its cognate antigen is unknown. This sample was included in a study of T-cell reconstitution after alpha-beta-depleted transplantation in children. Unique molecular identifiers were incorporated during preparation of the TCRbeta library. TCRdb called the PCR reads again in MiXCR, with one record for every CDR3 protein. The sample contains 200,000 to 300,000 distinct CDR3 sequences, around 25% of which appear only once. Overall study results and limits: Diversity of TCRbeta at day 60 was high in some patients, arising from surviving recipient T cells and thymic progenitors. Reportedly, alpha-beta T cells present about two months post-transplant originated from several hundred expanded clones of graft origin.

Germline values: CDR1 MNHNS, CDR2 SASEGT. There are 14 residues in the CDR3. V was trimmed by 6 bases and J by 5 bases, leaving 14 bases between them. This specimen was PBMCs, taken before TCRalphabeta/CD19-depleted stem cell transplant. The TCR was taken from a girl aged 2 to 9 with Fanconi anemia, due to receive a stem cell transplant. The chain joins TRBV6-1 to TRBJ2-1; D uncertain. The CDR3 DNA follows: TGTGCCAGCAGGCCCCAATGGACCAACAATGAGCAGTTCTTC. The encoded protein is CASRPQWTNNEQFF.